This T cell receptor beta chain was found in a study of cytomegalovirus exposure and HLA in healthy donors. Looked up from germline, CDR1 is SGDLS and CDR2 is YYNGEE. This CDR3 has 14 amino acids. V gave up 7 bases and J gave up 3 bases, with 13 bases separating them. As to this clone: Its antigen is undetermined.

Notes on the study in general: In a later analysis, HLA-associated TCR beta chains were more clonally expanded than equally common others.

Nominally healthy donors were sampled, though unrecorded immune exposures were likely. The PCR was carried out with 60 Vbeta primers and 13 Jbeta primers. Libraries were prepared by immunoSEQ multiplex PCR; TCRdb keeps only in-frame clonotypes and omits some of them. This table holds 150,000 to 200,000 clones, roughly 80% found once. The V call is TRBV9, the J call TRBJ1-4, with D perhaps matching TRBD1 (6 bases). The receptor comes from a woman under 40 in good health and CMV-seropositive. What was sequenced was PBMCs. The CDR3 is CASATTGANEKLFF. DNA for the CDR3: TGTGCCAGCGCAACGACAGGAGCTAATGAAAAACTGTTTTTT. The whole variable domain, remainder taken from reference TRBV9 and TRBJ1-4, is DSGVTQTPKHLITATGQRVTLRCSPRSGDLSVYWYQQSLDQGLQFLIQYYNGEERAKGNILERFSAQQFPDLHSELNLSSLELGDSALYFCASATTGANEKLFFGSGTQLSVL.